A selection of T cell receptor beta chains follows, all from one sample in a study of T-cell memory formation after mild COVID-19. One entry per CDR3 protein, called by TCRdb with MiXCR from the 5' RACE reads. The table shows 400,000 to 500,000 distinct CDR3 sequences, with roughly 20% occurring only once. Sequenced input: PBMCs or a T cell subset sorted from them (not recorded which). The receptors were sampled from an adult woman who had mild COVID-19 (a few samples of this study predate the infection). Cell type and time point are not known. CDR3s include the opening cysteine and the closing phenylalanine or tryptophan. The D gene is left open where the match is weak. Clone size is stated in some rows and not others, as once, few, many or a class when expanded.

D gene	clone size	V gene	J gene	CDR3 protein	CDR3 DNA
TRBD2	NA	TRBV12-3/TRBV12-4	TRBJ2-7	CASSPQAGWGTYEQYF	TGTGCCAGCAGCCCCCAAGCGGGGTGGGGAACCTACGAGCAGTACTTC
NA	NA	TRBV6-5	TRBJ1-6	CASTEDSLSTLHF	TGTGCCAGCACCGAGGACAGCCTCTCGACCCTCCACTTT
NA	NA	TRBV9	TRBJ2-3	CASSPGQDGRLSTDTQYF	TGTGCCAGCAGCCCCGGCCAAGACGGACGACTGAGCACAGATACGCAGTATTTT
TRBD2	NA	TRBV30	TRBJ2-1	CAWTSGGARSYNEQFF	TGTGCCTGGACTAGCGGGGGGGCTCGCTCCTACAATGAGCAGTTCTTC
NA	many	TRBV27	TRBJ2-1	CASALLTGYHLHEQFF	TGTGCCAGCGCCTTACTAACGGGATACCACCTTCATGAGCAGTTCTTC
TRBD2	few	TRBV6-5	TRBJ2-1	CASSSLTSGFRNEQFF	TGTGCCAGCAGTTCCTTGACTAGCGGGTTCAGGAATGAGCAGTTCTTC
NA	NA	TRBV20-1	TRBJ1-5	CSARRRLNQPQHF	TGCAGTGCTAGGAGGCGGTTAAATCAGCCCCAGCATTTT
TRBD2	few	TRBV29-1	TRBJ2-3	CTYSGDTDTQYF	TGCACCTATAGCGGGGACACAGATACGCAGTATTTT
TRBD1	NA	TRBV30	TRBJ1-2	CAWSRDRGGSYYGYTF	TGTGCCTGGAGTAGGGACAGGGGTGGGTCGTACTATGGCTACACCTTC
NA	NA	TRBV29-1	TRBJ2-7	CSVEDGLAPSEQYF	TGCAGCGTTGAAGATGGTCTAGCTCCGAGTGAGCAGTACTTC
TRBD2	NA	TRBV24-1	TRBJ2-3	CATSVFGGGSTDTQYF	TGTGCCACCAGTGTGTTCGGCGGGGGAAGCACAGATACGCAGTATTTT
TRBD2	few	TRBV18	TRBJ2-7	CASSPGTSGGSSHF	TGTGCCAGCTCACCTGGGACTAGCGGGGGATCCTCGCACTTC
NA	few	TRBV29-1	TRBJ1-2	CSVRAGYGYTF	TGCAGCGTTAGGGCGGGCTATGGCTACACCTTC
NA	NA	TRBV10-3	TRBJ1-2	CAISDMLSTDGYTF	TGTGCCATCAGTGATATGCTGTCGACGGATGGCTACACCTTC
TRBD1	NA	TRBV6-4	TRBJ2-1	CASSDGTGGNEQFF	TGTGCCAGCAGTGACGGGACAGGGGGCAATGAGCAGTTCTTC
NA	few	TRBV4-1	TRBJ2-7	CASSQGDSIYEQYF	TGCGCCAGCAGCCAAGGGGACTCAATCTACGAGCAGTACTTC
NA	few	TRBV7-9	TRBJ2-1	CASSPLGGENEQFF	TGTGCCAGCAGCCCCCTCGGGGGCGAGAATGAGCAGTTCTTC
NA	many	TRBV5-5	TRBJ2-1	CASSLGAGYNEQFF	TGTGCCAGCAGCTTGGGGGCAGGCTACAATGAGCAGTTCTTC
TRBD2	NA	TRBV19	TRBJ2-5	CASTQANGGAVETQYF	TGTGCCAGTACGCAGGCTAACGGGGGGGCCGTGGAGACCCAGTACTTC
NA	NA	TRBV29-1	TRBJ1-1	CSVGVPGLDTEAFF	TGCAGCGTTGGTGTTCCGGGCCTCGACACTGAAGCTTTCTTT
NA	NA	TRBV10-3	TRBJ2-3	CAISEGWGSTDTQYF	TGTGCCATCAGTGAGGGCTGGGGTAGCACAGATACGCAGTATTTT
NA	NA	TRBV7-2	TRBJ2-7	CASRSGLNYEQYF	TGTGCCAGCAGGTCAGGACTGAACTACGAGCAGTACTTC
TRBD1	few	TRBV4-3	TRBJ2-2	CASSLGTGFTGELFF	TGCGCCAGCAGCCTAGGGACAGGGTTCACCGGGGAGCTGTTTTTT
NA	few	TRBV30	TRBJ2-2	CAWSVLSRDGGELFF	TGTGCCTGGAGTGTACTGAGTCGGGACGGCGGGGAGCTGTTTTTT
NA	few	TRBV5-6	TRBJ1-2	CASSLAAGFNYGYTF	TGTGCCAGCAGCTTGGCAGCAGGTTTTAACTATGGCTACACCTTC
NA	NA	TRBV20-1	TRBJ2-2	CSARDPGKRSGELFF	TGCAGTGCTAGAGATCCAGGCAAGAGGAGCGGGGAGCTGTTTTTT
NA	NA	TRBV18	TRBJ2-3	CASSPYGTPTDTQYF	TGTGCCAGCTCACCTTATGGGACTCCCACAGATACGCAGTATTTT
NA	NA	TRBV7-8	TRBJ2-2	CASSFGHSAGGNTGELFF	TGTGCCAGCAGCTTTGGCCATTCCGCCGGGGGGAACACCGGGGAGCTGTTTTTT
NA	NA	TRBV12-3/TRBV12-4	TRBJ2-2	CASSRDFMDGELFF	TGTGCCAGCAGCCGGGACTTTATGGACGGGGAGCTGTTTTTT
NA	NA	TRBV21-1	TRBJ1-5	CASSLGDNHSNQPQHF	TGTGCCAGCAGCCTGGGGGACAACCATAGCAATCAGCCCCAGCATTTT
TRBD1	NA	TRBV4-1	TRBJ2-1	CASRPGQGSYNEQFF	TGCGCCAGCAGACCGGGACAGGGATCCTACAATGAGCAGTTCTTC
NA	few	TRBV12-3/TRBV12-4	TRBJ1-1	CASSPAPGTEAFF	TGTGCCAGCAGTCCGGCCCCCGGGACTGAAGCTTTCTTT